This TCR beta chain was documented in a study of CD4+ T cells in melanoma. Points from the study as a whole: CD8+ T cell, macrophage and B cell function reportedly correlated with neoantigen-specific CD4+ T cells.

This table comes from immunoSEQ multiplex PCR, and its TCRdb copy is limited to in-frame clones, with some not included. Here the sample spans more than 20,000 clones, over 75% being singletons. Of note for this clone: Its cognate antigen is unknown.

CDR1 and CDR2 from the germline V gene are SEHNR and FQNEAQ (reference sequence). The CDR3 extends over 13 amino acids. V was cut by 8 bases and J by 0 bases, with 7 bases left in between. The V gene is TRBV7-9, the J gene TRBJ2-2, with D tentatively TRBD1 or TRBD2 (5 bases each). Sequenced: cells from a culture (not recorded whether cultured in vitro). The sequence was collected from a human donor with melanoma. The chain's CDR3 is CASWGSNTGELFF. The CDR3 DNA reads TGTGCCAGCTGGGGGTCGAACACCGGGGAGCTGTTTTTT.